This T cell receptor (beta chain) originates from a study of blood T cell repertoires in COVID-19 (dated by TCRdb to 2020 to 2021). About the investigation overall: Samples covering the acute and convalescent phases of COVID-19 were provided by collaborators in the United States, Italy and Spain. A de-identified subject ID, COVID-19 status, age in years and sex were almost always included in the sample metadata. The material from the prospective study consisted of cDNA or gDNA derived from T cells, B-cell-depleted T cells, or PBMCs. Subjects who had been exposed to COVID-19, were actively infected with it, or had recovered from it provided the deeply sampled blood TCRbeta repertoires that made up the dataset. Where available, HLA class I and class II types were obtained from metadata supplied by the sample provider rather than from assay-based typing. The repertoires were released in a freely available public database meant as a resource for research on the immune response to SARS-CoV-2. The samples were drawn from the first 160 participants of the ongoing ImmuneRACE study and from roughly 1,300 subjects provided by 6 global collaborators. Summary of the overall study and its limitations: Clinical and demographic metadata were provided uncurated, with the amount varying by source and participant.

A note on this clone: Its antigen remains undetermined. The sample holds no much larger clone one base away, and base qualities are not on file.

Collaborating institutions collected whole blood in K2EDTA tubes following their own protocols. For TCRbeta analysis, collaborators shipped samples in one of three forms: frozen whole blood, isolated PBMCs, or DNA extracted from either of those sample types. The immunoSEQ Assay, a bias-controlled multiplex PCR, was used to amplify TCRbeta CDR3 regions from genomic DNA. In the authors' own workflow: Nucleated cell counts per sample were estimated from amplification of reference gene primers within the assay. Sequence reads were collapsed and filtered to measure the absolute abundance of every unique TCRbeta CDR3 rearrangement. Productive Simpson clonality was computed per sample as the square root of Simpson's diversity index over productive rearrangements. TCRdb holds this immuneACCESS table with in-frame rearrangements only. Some clones are missing; in checked studies, unresolved V genes explain under half, and the rest has no known cause. V and J calls and clone size come straight from that table; D and trimming were deduced from the DNA. For this sample there are tens of thousands of clones; about 86% appear just once. Together, the top ten hold 1.4% to 1.5% of the sample.

Counted from cysteine to phenylalanine, this CDR3 has 15 amino acids. Of the read, only the CDR3 DNA is kept; its 45 bases are in frame from base 1. From V the trimming removes 8 bases and from J it removes 6 bases, while the gene matches leave 10 bases of the junction unaccounted for. CDR1 and CDR2 were assigned from the germline V gene as SNHLY and FYNNEI. This sequence uses TRBV2 and TRBJ2-1, with 10 bases aligning to TRBD2. The sequenced sample was peripheral blood. This clonotype originated in a woman aged 55 to 70 with acute or convalescent COVID-19. The CDR3: CASSVLAGASNEQFF. The nucleotides read TGTGCCAGCTCGGTCCTAGCGGGGGCGAGCAATGAGCAGTTCTTC. The entire variable domain, with the stretches around the CDR3 drawn from the reference TRBV2 and TRBJ2-1 proteins, is EPEVTQTPSHQVTQMGQEVILRCVPISNHLYFYWYRQILGQKVEFLVSFYNNEISEKSEIFDDQFSVERPDGSNFTLKIRSTKLEDSAMYFCASSVLAGASNEQFFGPGTRLTVL.